Listed below are T cell receptor beta chains from one sample, sequenced in a study of molecular identifiers for immune sequencing clone quantification. TCRdb analysed the PCR reads with MiXCR anew, one entry per CDR3 protein. In the table there are roughly 320,000 distinct CDR3 sequences, 24% of which are singletons. Sequences were obtained from naive CD8+ T cells from blood, with Jurkat cell RNA spiked in. The source is a human donor in good health. Some libraries in this study had Jurkat cell RNA spiked in. Both conserved end residues are trimmed from each CDR3. Clone size is shown for a subset of rows, as once, few, many or a class of expanded clone.

13,TRBJ2-2,NA,TRBV7-6,ASSSGTSLSGELF
14,TRBJ2-7,NA,TRBV11-2,ASSPQGGQGAYEQY
16,TRBJ2-2,NA,TRBV20-1,SARDWDSGRINTGELF
14,TRBJ1-1,NA,TRBV6-5,ASSYLTGRGDTEAF
14,TRBJ2-5,once,TRBV7-9,ASSSAPGTGVETQY
12,TRBJ2-7,few,TRBV20-1,SARHTGSPYEQY
11,TRBJ2-7,NA,TRBV29-1,SVVFGSAYEQS
11,TRBJ2-4,NA,TRBV3-1,ASFSGEENIQY
14,TRBJ2-7,many,TRBV5-4,ASSLVPGVNSYEQY
12,TRBJ2-6,many,TRBV12-3/TRBV12-4,ASGSTGRANVLT
15,TRBJ1-1,many,TRBV7-9,ASSSTSAGGAGTEAF
11,TRBJ2-3,many,TRBV12-3/TRBV12-4,ASSLARTDTQY
11,TRBJ2-2,few,TRBV20-1,SASIANAGELF
19,TRBJ1-5,NA,TRBV19,ASSMGAGQGAAGRGNQPQH
14,TRBJ2-5,NA,TRBV11-2,TSSSRDGGLQETQY
14,TRBJ1-4,few,TRBV7-9,ASSPPMDRLNEKLF
13,TRBJ2-7,NA,TRBV19,ASSGILAGGYEQY
14,TRBJ1-5,NA,TRBV7-9,ASSLSEGQGNQPQH
11,TRBJ1-1,NA,TRBV11-2,ASSLVAGTEAL
12,TRBJ2-3,many,TRBV20-1,SARDLRGADTQY
16,TRBJ2-7,few,TRBV7-2,ASSLDSLGQGVDYEQY
14,TRBJ2-3,NA,TRBV7-9,ASSSTGTESTDTQY
11,TRBJ1-2,NA,TRBV13,ASSFRTGIGYT
15,TRBJ2-3,many,TRBV5-1,ASSWTSGRALVDTQY
13,TRBJ1-1,many,TRBV5-6,ASSSSTIMNTEAF
11,TRBJ1-5,NA,TRBV19,ASRWTINQPQH
13,TRBJ2-1,NA,TRBV6-6,ASSYFADITGEQF
9,TRBJ2-5,many,TRBV18,ASSPQETQY
12,TRBJ2-5,many,TRBV7-8,ASNLGNYQETQY
13,TRBJ2-3,many,TRBV20-1,SARDPAGYPDTQY
12,TRBJ2-2,NA,TRBV19,ASSPFGVTGELF
9,TRBJ2-7,many,TRBV27,ASSHGYEQY
15,TRBJ2-5,NA,TRBV11-2,ASSSTSGGAGKATQY
13,TRBJ2-7,NA,TRBV4-1,ASSHGPDSNYEQY
12,TRBJ2-7,NA,TRBV9,ASSSGQVSYEQY
11,TRBJ2-7,NA,TRBV12-3/TRBV12-4,ASSPMSGGKQY
12,TRBJ1-4,many,TRBV12-3/TRBV12-4,ASSLRQGDEKLF
14,TRBJ2-7,NA,TRBV20-1,SAKSFGERLNYEQY
13,TRBJ2-7,many,TRBV2,ASSESGQGSYEQY
12,TRBJ2-3,once,TRBV12-3/TRBV12-4,ASVSSAGTDTQY
13,TRBJ2-3,NA,TRBV9,ASSGSGRAADTRY
12,TRBJ2-2,NA,TRBV6-2/TRBV6-3,ASSYWKNTGELF